This T cell receptor (beta chain) was documented in a study of blood T cell repertoires in COVID-19. The overall study: Samples representing acute and convalescent COVID-19 were sourced from the United States, Italy and Spain. The analysed material was cDNA or gDNA that came from T cells, B-cell-depleted T cells, or PBMCs.

Authors' processing steps: Amplifying reference gene primers gave estimates of nucleated cell counts. Sequencing used immunoSEQ multiplex PCR; TCRdb keeps in-frame clones, though not all of them. That table is the source of V, J and clone size, and D and trimming were worked out from the DNA. The data show some 49,000 clones, around four fifths seen once. The CDR3 is 15 residues long. V was clipped by 7 bases and J by 5 bases; unmatched bases: 13. Germline values: CDR1 LNHDA, CDR2 SQIVND (reference sequence). This clone appeared a single time. Sequencing input: peripheral blood. The TCR sequence derives from a human donor in a cohort sampled during active COVID-19. The gene calls are TRBV19 and TRBJ2-5, with 7 bases identical to TRBD2. CDR3 nucleotides: TGTGCCAGTAATGCCGGGACTAAAACCTTGGAGACCCAGTACTTC. This gives the protein CASNAGTKTLETQYF.